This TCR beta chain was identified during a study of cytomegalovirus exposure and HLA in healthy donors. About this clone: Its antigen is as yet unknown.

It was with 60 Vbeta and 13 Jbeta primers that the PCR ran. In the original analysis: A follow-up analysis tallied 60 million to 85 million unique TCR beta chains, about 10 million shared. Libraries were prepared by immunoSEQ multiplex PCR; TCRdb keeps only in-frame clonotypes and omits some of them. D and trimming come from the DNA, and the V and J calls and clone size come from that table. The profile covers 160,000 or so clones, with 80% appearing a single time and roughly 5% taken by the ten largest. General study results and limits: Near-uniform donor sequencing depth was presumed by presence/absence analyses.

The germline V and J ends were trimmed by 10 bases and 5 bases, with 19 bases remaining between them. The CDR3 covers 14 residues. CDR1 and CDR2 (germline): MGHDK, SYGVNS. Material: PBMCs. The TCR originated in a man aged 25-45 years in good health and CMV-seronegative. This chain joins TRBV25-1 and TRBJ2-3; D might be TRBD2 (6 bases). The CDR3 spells CATRPGGRLDTQYF. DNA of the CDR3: TGTGCCACCAGACCCGGAGGGCGGCTAGATACGCAGTATTTT.